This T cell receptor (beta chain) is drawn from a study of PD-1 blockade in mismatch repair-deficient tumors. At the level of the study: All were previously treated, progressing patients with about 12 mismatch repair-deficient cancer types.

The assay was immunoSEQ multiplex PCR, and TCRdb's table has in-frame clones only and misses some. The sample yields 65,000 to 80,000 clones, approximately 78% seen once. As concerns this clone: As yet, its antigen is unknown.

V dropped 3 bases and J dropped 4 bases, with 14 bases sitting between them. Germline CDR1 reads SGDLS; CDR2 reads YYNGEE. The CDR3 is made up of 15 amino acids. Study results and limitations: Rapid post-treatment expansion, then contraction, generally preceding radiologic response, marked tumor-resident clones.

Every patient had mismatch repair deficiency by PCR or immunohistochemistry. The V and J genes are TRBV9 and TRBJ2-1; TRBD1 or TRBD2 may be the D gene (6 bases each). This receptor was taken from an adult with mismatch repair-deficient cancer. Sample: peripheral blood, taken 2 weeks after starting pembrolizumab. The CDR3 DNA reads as TGTGCCAGCAGCGCGGAGGGGGGATCTTACAATGAGCAGTTCTTC. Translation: CASSAEGGSYNEQFF.